This T cell receptor (beta chain) was sequenced during a study of vaccination and CD4 T cells after COVID-19 (dated by TCRdb to 2021 to 2024). Study-level background: Convalescent patients had a positive SARS-CoV-2 result on nasal swab PCR, and of these patients, several had mild disease and one had severe disease. Post-vaccine blood samples were obtained a median of approximately 70 days after the second vaccine dose, with a range of roughly 13 to 250 days. Control cultures used a CEFX viral epitope pool as positive control, an HIV-1 Nef peptide pool as negative control, or no peptide. Participants got two doses of the Pfizer-BioNTech BNT162b2 vaccine (n=8) or two doses of the Moderna mRNA-1273 vaccine (n=2). Overlapping spike peptide pools from SARS-CoV-2 and from the common cold coronaviruses HCoV-NL63, HCoV-OC43 and HCoV-229E were used as culture stimuli. In roughly 11 COVID-19 convalescent patients and several infection-naive healthy vaccine recipients, the spike-specific CD4+ TCR repertoire before mRNA vaccination was compared with the repertoire after mRNA vaccination. Post-COVID blood samples from convalescent patients were collected a median of roughly 100 days after diagnosis, with a range of 35 to 161 days. In the convalescent cohort there were six males and four females, among whom were two Hispanic individuals, seven Caucasians, two Asians and one multiracial person. Beyond this particular receptor, the publication reports: Although the median number of SARS-CoV-2-reactive clonotypes went up from fewer than 25 after infection to 38 after vaccination, the increase was not significant. Only a relatively small number of convalescent patients were included in the study, and early timepoints following natural infection were not analyzed. Of the vaccine-specific clones in convalescent patients, 304 of 307, or nearly all, reacted only to SARS-CoV-2 spike and did not cross-react with common cold coronaviruses. Among convalescent patients, a median approximately 88% of the SARS-CoV-2-reactive clones seen after vaccination appeared only after vaccination, which suggests priming specific to the vaccine.

A remark on this clonotype: Its antigen is still unknown. Per-base qualities were not stored, and no clone one base away is much larger.

The treatment or condition label on this specimen signifies: approximately 11-day PBMC culture with coronavirus spike peptide pools or control peptides (ViraFEST assay). The ViraFEST assay, used in the study, expanded antigen-specific T cells with peptide pools and then identified the expanded clonotypes through TCR sequencing. The convalescent patients' positive SARS-CoV-2 PCR tests fell between March and December 2020, which was before the Alpha, Beta and Delta variants emerged in the United States. PBMCs were cultured at around 2.2 million per well in IMDM supplemented with approximately 4.7% human AB serum and around 10 IU/ml IL-2, with about 9 ug/ml peptide pools added. On days 3 and 7, half of the culture medium was replaced with fresh IL-2-containing medium. After 10 days of culture, CD4+ T cells were isolated by negative selection using the EasySep CD4+ T cell isolation kit. Ficoll-Paque Plus gradient centrifugation was used to isolate PBMCs from whole blood, and the isolated PBMCs were then either used fresh or cryopreserved at -140C. Each culture condition was generally run in triplicate wells.

Library generation was performed with PCR. At the Johns Hopkins FTIC core, DNA from the cultured CD4+ T cells underwent TCR sequencing with the Oncomine TCR Beta short-read assay. The QIAamp micro DNA kit was used to extract genomic DNA from the cultured CD4+ T cells. Oncomine TCR Beta libraries from cultured CD4+ T cells were pooled with unique dual indexes and sequenced on an Illumina iSeq 100. Under the source paper's analysis protocol: Non-productive sequences were filtered out, and CDR3s that did not start with C, did not end with F or W, or were shorter than 7 amino acids were discarded. Antigen-specific clonotypes were identified with the MANAFEST web application by comparing peptide-stimulated wells with reference and other culture wells. To be called positive, a clone needed an FDR below 0.05, an odds ratio above 5, and a productive frequency above 0.1% in at least two of three replicate wells. A clonotype counted as cross-reactive if it showed significant expansion both in the SARS-CoV-2 spike wells and in at least one common cold coronavirus spike condition. Using R version 3.6.1, CDR3 homology was evaluated through Levenshtein distances (stringdist) along with unrooted phylogenetic trees (ape). TCRdb took the public reads, trimmed them with fastp at Q25, ran MiXCR for clone calling and kept in-frame beta chains. Rows with a matching CDR3 protein are joined into one entry that keeps the most common DNA and genes. None of the V and J calls come from the authors' own analysis; TCRdb made them. For this sample the table gives 6,500 to 8,500 distinct CDR3 sequences, of which approximately 69% were detected only once. Roughly 14% of the sample lies in the top ten.

At the junction V is shortened by 10 bases and J by 0 bases, with 15 bases in between. The CDR3 sequence holds 14 residues, the cysteine and phenylalanine included. Only CDR3 DNA is held: 42 bases, read in frame from base 1. The CDR1 and CDR2 encoded by the germline V gene are SGHTA and FQGNSA. The chain joins TRBV7-2 to TRBJ1-1; a tentative D match to TRBD1 spans 5 bases. The receptor comes from a human donor who had recovered from COVID-19. The specimen was CD4+ T cells from blood, cultured in vitro. CDR3 sequence: CATSGEGMNTEAFF. The DNA is TGTGCCACCTCCGGGGAGGGGATGAACACTGAAGCTTTCTTT.